These 32 T cell receptor beta chains were sequenced from one sample in a study of blood T cell repertoires in COVID-19. The table came from immunoSEQ multiplex PCR; TCRdb's copy has only in-frame clones and leaves some out. The sample yields approximately 270,000 clones, about 90% seen once. Sequenced material: PBMCs or T cells enriched from blood (not recorded which). The origin of the receptors is a human donor in a cohort exposed to, infected with or recovered from COVID-19 (not recorded which). The donor label of this sample is uncertain.

The chain couples TRBV24-1 to TRBJ2-3; 12 bases align to TRBD2. The CDR3 has 17 residues. The germline V gene has CDR1 KGHDR and CDR2 SFDVKD. V trimming: 5 bases; J trimming: 6 bases; junction bases outside the gene matches: 11. Written as DNA, the CDR3 is TGTGCCACCAGTGGTAAGACTAGCGGGGGCGACGAGGATACGCAGTATTTT. Translating it yields CATSGKTSGGDEDTQYF.

The chain is built from TRBV9 and TRBJ1-1, with D hard to call. Between the trimmed V and J ends, which lost 0 bases and 6 bases, there was a span of 18 bases. This CDR3 has 16 amino acids. Per germline, CDR1 SGDLS and CDR2 YYNGEE. The CDR3 spells CASSVARAGGIAEAFF. DNA for the CDR3: TGTGCCAGCAGCGTAGCTAGGGCAGGAGGAATCGCTGAAGCTTTCTTT.

V is TRBV27 and J is TRBJ1-1, with 7 bases that match TRBD1. V was pared by 5 bases and J by 7 bases, with 10 bases of the junction left unmatched. This CDR3 comprises 14 residues. Germline assignment: CDR1 MNHEY and CDR2 SMNVEV (reference sequence). Here the CDR3 reads CASSALAGQDEAFF. CDR3 DNA sequence: TGTGCCAGCAGTGCCTTAGCCGGACAGGATGAAGCTTTCTTT.

The rearrangement joins TRBV5-5 to TRBJ2-5, with 12 positions matching TRBD2. The CDR3 covers 16 residues. Losses at the gene ends were 3 bases for V and 4 bases for J; bases not matched to a gene: 7. Germline-derived CDR1 and CDR2 are SGHKS and YYEKEE (reference sequence). In DNA form, the CDR3 reads TGTGCCAGCAGCTCGCTAGCGGGGGGGCTCAGAGAGACCCAGTACTTC. Amino acids: CASSSLAGGLRETQYF.

The chain employs TRBV4-1 and TRBJ1-2; tentatively, D is TRBD1 (6 bases). The CDR3 runs 14 residues. V was cut by 1 base and J by 7 bases, with 13 bases left in between. The germline V gene encodes CDR1 MGHRA and CDR2 YSYEKL. The chain's CDR3 is CASSQGEGGSGYTF. CDR3 coding DNA: TGCGCCAGCAGCCAAGGAGAAGGGGGAAGTGGCTACACCTTC.

Only one count was recorded for this clone. The V call is TRBV7-8, the J call TRBJ1-5; D might be TRBD1 (6 bases). V shed 4 bases and J shed 0 bases, with 16 bases lying between them. The CDR3 length is 17 residues. Germline lookup yields CDR1 SGHVS and CDR2 FQNEAQ. The CDR3 protein is CASSSTRTGNSNQPQHF. The CDR3 DNA follows: TGTGCCAGCAGCTCCACACGTACAGGGAATAGCAATCAGCCCCAGCATTTT.

V usage is TRBV5-4 and J usage is TRBJ2-3; TRBD2 agrees at 9 bases. This CDR3 has 16 residues. Looked up from germline, CDR1 is SGHNT and CDR2 is YYREEE (reference sequence). V shed 1 base, J shed 3 bases, and the junction held 6 bases outside the gene matches. CDR3 sequence: CASSLSGGGVTDTQYF. CDR3 nucleotide sequence: TGTGCCAGCAGCTTGTCTGGCGGGGGGGTGACAGATACGCAGTATTTT.

The chain is built from TRBV5-1 and TRBJ1-2; the D is unclear. V was trimmed by 4 bases and J by 1 base, leaving 17 bases between them. The CDR3 sequence is 16 residues long. Germline CDR1 is SGHRS and CDR2 is YFSETQ. Here the CDR3 DNA reads TGCGCCAGCAGCGGTGGGTACGGAGATTATAACTATGGCTACACCTTC. It codes for CASSGGYGDYNYGYTF.

This chain uses TRBV6-5 with TRBJ1-1; tentatively, D is TRBD1 (5 bases). Trimming took 5 bases from V and 7 from J, leaving 14 bases between them. CDR1 is MNHEY and CDR2 is SVGAGI in the germline V gene. The CDR3 has 13 residues. The CDR3, as DNA: TGTGCCAGCAGTCCAATTGGGGCACTTGAAGCTTTCTTT. Its translation: CASSPIGALEAFF.

V and J are TRBV12-3 or TRBV12-4 and TRBJ2-7; TRBD2 might be the D (6 bases). V lost 1 base and J lost 6, with 10 bases in between. The CDR3 extends over 13 amino acids. CDR3 DNA sequence: TGTGCCAGCAGTTTAGGAGCTAGCGCCGAGCAGTACTTC. Translated: CASSLGASAEQYF.

As DNA, the CDR3 is TGTGCCAGCTCACAAGGGACAGGGACAGGCGATACGCAGTATTTT. Translated, it gives CASSQGTGTGDTQYF. This chain links TRBV18 with TRBJ2-3, with 9 bases lining up with TRBD1. CDR1 is KGHSH, CDR2 LQKENI, per germline. V gave up 4 bases and J gave up 6 bases; unmatched junction bases: 8. This CDR3 comprises 15 residues.

This clone was seen once. The V call is TRBV9, the J call TRBJ2-5, with a weak D call TRBD2 (6 bases). The CDR3 spans 14 residues. Germline V CDR1 and CDR2: SGDLS, YYNGEE. V gave up 4 bases and J gave up 2 bases, with 12 bases separating them. This CDR3 reads CASSPSGRQETQYF. CDR3 DNA sequence: TGTGCCAGCAGCCCGTCGGGGAGGCAAGAGACCCAGTACTTC.

The rearrangement joins TRBV3-1 (or the pseudogene TRBV3-2) to TRBJ2-1; TRBD2 matches at 12 bases. The germline CDR1 and CDR2 sequences are LGHDT and YNNKEL (reference sequence). V lost 6 bases to trimming and J lost 7 bases; unmatched junction nucleotides: 7. The CDR3 has 15 amino acids. The CDR3 bases are TGTGCCAGCAGTCCTAGCGGGGGGGCCAGGAATGAGCAGTTCTTC. Its translation is CASSPSGGARNEQFF.

This chain uses TRBV19 with TRBJ1-6; D uncertain. The germline V and J ends were trimmed by 3 bases and 10 bases, with 10 bases remaining between them. CDR1 LNHDA and CDR2 SQIVND come from the germline V gene (reference sequence). This CDR3 has 13 amino acids. CDR3 bases: TGTGCCAGTAGTATCGGAGGGTCCTCACCCCTCCACTTT. It specifies CASSIGGSSPLHF.

The V and J genes are TRBV24-1 and TRBJ1-2; 9 nucleotides match TRBD1. With 10 bases clipped from V and 6 bases from J, the junction kept 8 bases outside the gene matches. CDR1 is KGHDR and CDR2 is SFDVKD in the germline V gene. CDR3 size: 13 residues. The CDR3 protein is CATTSGTGNGYTF. The CDR3 nucleotides are TGTGCCACTACCTCCGGGACAGGGAATGGCTACACCTTC.

About this clone itself: The same CDR3 can be traced to other DNA sequences in this sample. The J gene is TRBJ2-1, the V gene TRBV10-3; 8 bases align to TRBD2. There are 15 residues in the CDR3. With V trimmed by 4 bases and J by 1 base, 3 bases remained unmatched. Germline V gene sequence: CDR1 ENHRY, CDR2 SYGVKD. The CDR3 nucleotides are TGTGCCATCAGTGGTACGGGGGGGTCCTACAATGAGCAGTTCTTC. Protein: CAISGTGGSYNEQFF.

The CDR3 spells CASSLGDSLAAETQYF. The CDR3 DNA reads as TGTGCCAGCAGCTTAGGAGACTCCCTCGCCGCGGAGACCCAGTACTTC. The genes are TRBV7-2 and TRBJ2-5; no reliable D call. The CDR3 is 16 amino acids. Germline V lookup: CDR1 SGHTA, CDR2 FQGNSA. Trimming took 1 base from V and 5 from J, leaving 17 bases between them.

V and J are TRBV5-6 and TRBJ1-4; tentatively, D is TRBD1 (5 bases). Germline CDR1 reads SGHDT; CDR2 reads YYEEEE. The V gene lost 2 bases and the J gene lost 4 bases, with 12 bases spanning the gap. CDR3 length equals 15 residues. The CDR3 sequence: CASSFGGRGNEKLFF. The CDR3 DNA sequence: TGTGCCAGCAGCTTTGGCGGTAGGGGTAATGAAAAACTGTTTTTT. The full variable domain, completed using reference TRBV5-6 and TRBJ1-4, is DAGVTQSPTHLIKTRGQQVTLRCSPKSGHDTVSWYQQALGQGPQFIFQYYEEEERQRGNFPDRFSGHQFPNYSSELNVNALLLGDSALYLCASSFGGRGNEKLFFGSGTQLSVL.

This clone was observed a single time. This chain connects TRBV28 to TRBJ2-7, with D perhaps TRBD1 (6 bases). Germline-derived CDR1 and CDR2 are MDHEN and SYDVKM. The CDR3 has 18 residues. Trimming left V 4 bases short and J 4 bases short, with 26 bases between. CDR3 DNA sequence: TGTGCCAGCAGTTCCAACCCCCAATGGGGACATTATGCATACGAGCAGTACTTC. Its translation: CASSSNPQWGHYAYEQYF.

This clone appeared once. The gene calls are TRBV5-1 and TRBJ2-2; TRBD1 aligns across 10 bases. The CDR3 has 15 residues. The germline CDR1 and CDR2 sequences are SGHRS and YFSETQ. V shed 4 bases and J 6 bases; nucleotides not matched to a gene: 6. Here the CDR3 reads CASSPRDRGSGELFF. The CDR3 bases are TGCGCCAGCAGCCCCCGGGACAGGGGATCCGGGGAGCTGTTTTTT. The full variable domain, with the rest looked up from reference TRBV5-1 and TRBJ2-2, is KAGVTQTPRYLIKTRGQQVTLSCSPISGHRSVSWYQQTPGQGLQFLFEYFSETQRNKGNFPGRFSGRQFSNSRSEMNVSTLELGDSALYLCASSPRDRGSGELFFGEGSRLTVL.

This chain connects TRBV4-1 to TRBJ2-2; 9 bases line up with TRBD2. The CDR3 is 18 residues long. V gave up 4 bases and J gave up 2 bases; unmatched junction bases: 11. Germline loops: CDR1 MGHRA, CDR2 YSYEKL. The CDR3 nucleotides read TGCGCCAGCAGCCCCCTAGGGCTAGCGGGGCCCAACACCGGGGAGCTGTTTTTT. Translated, it gives CASSPLGLAGPNTGELFF.

In DNA, the CDR3 is TGTGCCAGCAGCTTGAGTAGCGGGGGACCACAAGAGACCCAGTACTTC. Protein sequence: CASSLSSGGPQETQYF. This chain connects TRBV11-2 to TRBJ2-5; 9 bases agree with TRBD2. J was trimmed by 2 bases and V by 3 bases; bases with no gene match: 7. The CDR3 has 16 amino acids. The germline gives CDR1 SGHAT, CDR2 FQNNGV.

This rearrangement joins TRBV7-2 to TRBJ2-6; D perhaps matches TRBD1 (6 bases). The V end lost 3 bases, the J end lost 6 bases, and 6 bases lay between the germline ends. This CDR3 region has 13 residues. Germline V lookup: CDR1 SGHTA, CDR2 FQGNSA. Here the CDR3 reads CASSLGQANVLTF. Written as DNA, the CDR3 is TGTGCCAGCAGCTTGGGACAGGCCAACGTCCTGACTTTC.

V usage is TRBV10-3 and J usage is TRBJ2-1, with D possibly matching TRBD1 (6 bases). The CDR3 sequence is 14 residues long. The germline gives CDR1 ENHRY, CDR2 SYGVKD. Trimming left V 4 bases short and J 4 bases short, with 11 bases between. The CDR3 loop reads CAISGRTEYNEQFF. Written as DNA, the CDR3 is TGTGCCATCAGTGGGCGGACAGAATACAATGAGCAGTTCTTC.

This chain connects TRBV21-1 to TRBJ1-4. TRBV21-1 is a pseudogene locus. The CDR3 consists of 15 residues. CDR3 sequence: CASSIFPGYNEKLFF. The DNA of the CDR3 is TGTGCCAGCAGCATATTCCCGGGTTACAATGAAAAACTGTTTTTT.

The CDR3 reads CASSPSLQSEQFF. The CDR3 DNA reads as TGTGCCAGCAGTCCTAGTTTGCAGAGCGAGCAGTTCTTC. The chain uses TRBV12-3 or TRBV12-4 and TRBJ2-1, with unresolved D. This CDR3 region has 13 residues. V lost 5 bases, J lost 10 bases, and 15 bases lay in between.

This chain connects TRBV19 to TRBJ1-4; 10 nucleotides align to TRBD1. CDR1 and CDR2 (germline): LNHDA, SQIVND (reference sequence). Trimming at V came to 8 bases and at J to 5 bases, leaving 8 bases not matched to a gene. The CDR3 covers 15 residues. The chain's CDR3 is CASLGTGARNEKLFF. As DNA, the CDR3 is TGTGCCAGTTTGGGGACAGGGGCGAGGAATGAAAAACTGTTTTTT.

For the CDR3, the DNA is TGTGCCAGCAGCCCGTCCTGGGCGACAGGGTGGGCCACTGAAGCTTTCTTT. Translation gives CASSPSWATGWATEAFF. The V gene is TRBV3-1 (or the pseudogene TRBV3-2), the J gene TRBJ1-1; 7 positions agree with TRBD1. This CDR3 spans 17 amino acids. V was clipped by 4 bases and J by 4 bases; unmatched bases: 15. CDR1 is LGHDT, CDR2 YNNKEL, per germline (reference sequence).

The chain uses TRBV6-2 or TRBV6-3 and TRBJ1-1; D is uncertain. Trimming left V 5 bases short and J 12 bases short, with 13 bases between. The CDR3 is 11 amino acids. Germline CDR1 reads MNHEY; CDR2 reads SVGEGT. CDR3 sequence (DNA): TGTGCCAGCAGTCCCCGTACGGGGTCTTTCTTT. Amino acid sequence: CASSPRTGSFF.

The J gene is TRBJ1-1, the V gene TRBV27, with D unclear. V was cut by 5 bases and J by 4 bases, with 11 bases left in between. Germline V gives CDR1 MNHEY, CDR2 SMNVEV (reference sequence). The CDR3 sequence is 13 residues long. In nucleotides, the CDR3 is TGTGCCAGCAGTCCGCTAACCCCCACTGAAGCTTTCTTT. It translates to CASSPLTPTEAFF.

This chain links TRBV6-1 with TRBJ1-2; the match to TRBD1 covers 7 bases. Per the germline V gene, CDR1 is MNHNS and CDR2 is SASEGT. This CDR3 contains 14 residues. J was trimmed by 6 bases and V by 3 bases; bases with no gene match: 7. CDR3 sequence: CASSDRTGAHGYTF. The CDR3, as DNA: TGTGCCAGCAGTGACCGTACAGGGGCGCATGGCTACACCTTC.

A few counts support this clone. The chain couples TRBV2 to TRBJ1-1; D is uncertain. Trimming cost V 1 base and J 5 bases, with 8 bases left between them. CDR1 and CDR2 (germline): SNHLY, FYNNEI. CDR3 size: 13 residues. The CDR3 is CASSEEVRTEAFF. CDR3 coding DNA: TGTGCCAGCAGTGAAGAAGTCCGGACTGAAGCTTTCTTT.